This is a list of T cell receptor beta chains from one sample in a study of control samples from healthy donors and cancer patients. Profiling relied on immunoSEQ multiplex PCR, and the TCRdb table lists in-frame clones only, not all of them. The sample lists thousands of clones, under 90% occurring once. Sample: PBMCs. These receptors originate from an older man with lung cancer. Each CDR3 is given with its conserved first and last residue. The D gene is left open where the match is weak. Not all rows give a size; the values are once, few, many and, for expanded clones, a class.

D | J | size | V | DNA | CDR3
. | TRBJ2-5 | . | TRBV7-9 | TGTGCCAGCAGTATGGGACTCAGCCAAGAGACCCAGTACTTC | CASSMGLSQETQYF
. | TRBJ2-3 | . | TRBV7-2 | TGTGCCAGCAGCCTCTTACATAGGAACACAGATACGCAGTATTTT | CASSLLHRNTDTQYF
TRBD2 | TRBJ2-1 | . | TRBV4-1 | TGCGCCAGCAGCCACCATGGGACTAGCGGGACTAGCTCCTACAATGAGCAGTTCTTC | CASSHHGTSGTSSYNEQFF
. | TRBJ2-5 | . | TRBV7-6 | TGTGCCAGCAGCTACCCTCTTAACCTGCCGGGACTTGACCAAGAGACCCAGTACTTC | CASSYPLNLPGLDQETQYF
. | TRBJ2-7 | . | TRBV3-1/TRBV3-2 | TGTGCCAGCAGCCAAGATTTGGCGACAGGTACGTTGGAGCAGTACTTC | CASSQDLATGTLEQYF
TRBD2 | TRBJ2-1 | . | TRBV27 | TGTGCCAGCAGTTTATCCTTAGGACTAGCGGGATACAATGAGCAGTTCTTC | CASSLSLGLAGYNEQFF
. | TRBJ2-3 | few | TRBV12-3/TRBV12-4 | TGTGCCAGCAGTTGGGGCCACGAAGATACGCAGTATTTT | CASSWGHEDTQYF
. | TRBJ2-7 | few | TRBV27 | TGTGCCAGCAGTACCGGGACCAGCGCTTACGAGCAGTACTTC | CASSTGTSAYEQYF
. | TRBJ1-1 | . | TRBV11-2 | TGTGCCAGCGTGCTGCAGCCGAACACTGAAGCTTTCTTT | CASVLQPNTEAFF
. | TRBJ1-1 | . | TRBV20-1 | TGCAGTGCTAGGGTGAACACTGAAGCTTTCTTT | CSARVNTEAFF
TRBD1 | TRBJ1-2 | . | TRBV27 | TGTGCCAGCAGTTTTGGGCAGGGGGCTTATGGCTACACCTTC | CASSFGQGAYGYTF
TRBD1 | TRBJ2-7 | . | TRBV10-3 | TGTGCCATCAGTGCCGGGACAGGGGATCGCGAGCAGTACTTC | CAISAGTGDREQYF
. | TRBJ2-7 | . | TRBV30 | TGTGCCTGGAGTGCCCAAGCTCCCGGCTCCTACGAGCAGTACTTC | CAWSAQAPGSYEQYF
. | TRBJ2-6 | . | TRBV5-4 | TGTGCCAGCAGCTTATCTGGGGCCAACGTCCTGACTTTC | CASSLSGANVLTF
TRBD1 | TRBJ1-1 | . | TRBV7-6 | TGTGCCAGCAGCCTTGGGGGACAGGGAATGACTGAAGCTTTCTTT | CASSLGGQGMTEAFF
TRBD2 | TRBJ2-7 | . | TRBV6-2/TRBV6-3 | TGTGCCAGCAGTTACTCGAAACTAGCGGGAGAATACGAGCAGTACTTC | CASSYSKLAGEYEQYF
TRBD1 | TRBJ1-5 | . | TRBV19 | TGTGCCAGTAGTACCGGACAGGGGGTAGGCAATCAGCCCCAGCATTTT | CASSTGQGVGNQPQHF
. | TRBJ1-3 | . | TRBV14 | TGTGCCAGCAGCCCACAGATGAGCTCTGGAAACACCATATATTTT | CASSPQMSSGNTIYF
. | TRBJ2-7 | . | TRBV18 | TGTGCCAGCTCACCACTGTATCAAACCTACGAGCAGTACTTC | CASSPLYQTYEQYF
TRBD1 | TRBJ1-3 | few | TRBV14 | TGTGCCAGCAGCAGGGGACAGTACTCTGGAAACACCATATATTTT | CASSRGQYSGNTIYF
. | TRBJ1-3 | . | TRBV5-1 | TGCGCCAGCAGCTTGGAGGGTTTACCTGGAAACACCATATATTTT | CASSLEGLPGNTIYF
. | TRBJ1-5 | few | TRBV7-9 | TGTGCCAGCAGCCCGCCGGGACAAGACAATCAGCCCCAGCATTTT | CASSPPGQDNQPQHF
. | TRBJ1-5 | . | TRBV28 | TGTGCCAGCAGCCTCCCGGATCCGGCTAGCAATCAGCCCCAGCATTTT | CASSLPDPASNQPQHF
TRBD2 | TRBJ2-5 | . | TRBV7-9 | TGTGCCAGCAGCTTTTCGGCACCGGGAGGCCGACCCTCTCGGCGGACCCAGTACTTC | CASSFSAPGGRPSRRTQYF
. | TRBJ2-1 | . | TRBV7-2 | TGTGCCAGCAGCTTAGCGGGAGAGCAGTTCTTC | CASSLAGEQFF
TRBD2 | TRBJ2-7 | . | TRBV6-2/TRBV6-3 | TGTGCCAGCAGTTACTGGCCTAGCGGGAGGGACGAGCAGTACTTC | CASSYWPSGRDEQYF
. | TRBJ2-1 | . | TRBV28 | TGTGCCAGCAGTCGGAGGGGGTCCTACAATGAGCAGTTCTTC | CASSRRGSYNEQFF
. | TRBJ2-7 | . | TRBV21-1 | TGTCCCCCCCCTGGCAGTTCCTACGAGCAGTACTTC | CPPPGSSYEQYF
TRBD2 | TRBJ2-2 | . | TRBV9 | TGTGCCAGCAGCGTAGTAGGTCTAGCGGGAGGGCCTTCCGGGGAGCTGTTTTTT | CASSVVGLAGGPSGELFF
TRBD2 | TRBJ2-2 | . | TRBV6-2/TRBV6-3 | TGTGCCAGCAGTCAGGCTAGCGGGAAGGGCGGGGAGCTGTTTTTT | CASSQASGKGGELFF
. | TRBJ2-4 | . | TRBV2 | TGTGCCAGCAGTGCCAGGGACCTAGCCAAAAACATTCAGTACTTC | CASSARDLAKNIQYF
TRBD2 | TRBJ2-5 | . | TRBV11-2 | TGTGCCAGCAGCTTAACCAGCGGGAGAGAGACCCAGTACTTC | CASSLTSGRETQYF
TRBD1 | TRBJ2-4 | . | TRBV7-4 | TGTGCCAGCAGACATAGGATAACTTACAGGGGGCGAAACATTCAGTACTTC | CASRHRITYRGRNIQYF
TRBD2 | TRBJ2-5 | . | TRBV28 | TGTGCCAGCAGTTTAGGGACTAGCGGGAGGGGGGAGACCCAGTACTTC | CASSLGTSGRGETQYF
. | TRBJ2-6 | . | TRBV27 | TGTGCCAGCAGTAGACGCCTGGGGCAGTCCGGGGCCAACGTCCTGACTTTC | CASSRRLGQSGANVLTF
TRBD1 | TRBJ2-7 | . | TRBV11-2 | TGTGCCAGCAGCTTAGATCGAGGACAGGGGCCCGAGCAGTACTTC | CASSLDRGQGPEQYF
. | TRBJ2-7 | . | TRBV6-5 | TGTGCCAGCAGGGGAACAGACTCCTACGAGCAGTACTTC | CASRGTDSYEQYF
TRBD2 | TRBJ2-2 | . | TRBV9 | TGTGCCGGGAGGGAGGGAAGTAACACCGGGGAGCTGTTTTTT | CAGREGSNTGELFF
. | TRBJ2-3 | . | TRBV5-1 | TGCGCCAGCAGCTTGGTGGGGGCAGGTACGCAGTATTTT | CASSLVGAGTQYF
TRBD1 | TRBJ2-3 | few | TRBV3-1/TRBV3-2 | TGTGCCAGCAGCCAAGGGACAGGGTTTACAGATACGCAGTATTTT | CASSQGTGFTDTQYF
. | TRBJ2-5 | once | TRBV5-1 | TGCGCCAGCGGAGGGGGATACCAAGAGACCCAGTACTTC | CASGGGYQETQYF
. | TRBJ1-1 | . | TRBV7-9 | TGTGCCAGCAGCTTAGCCCCGGGTGGGGGCACTGAAGCTTTCTTT | CASSLAPGGGTEAFF
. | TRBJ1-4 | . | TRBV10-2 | TGCGCCAGCAGCTCCGGGACAAGGGGTGAAAAACTGTTTTTT | CASSSGTRGEKLFF
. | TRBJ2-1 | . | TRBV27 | TGTGCCAGCAGTTGGGACCTTAACAATGAGCAGTTCTTC | CASSWDLNNEQFF
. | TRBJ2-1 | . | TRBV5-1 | TGCGCCAGCAGCTTCGGACAGAACAATGAGCAGTTCTTC | CASSFGQNNEQFF
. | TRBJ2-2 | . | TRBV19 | TGTGCCAGTAGTATTAGGGCCCATGGGGGGCAGGACACCGGGGAGCTGTTTTTT | CASSIRAHGGQDTGELFF
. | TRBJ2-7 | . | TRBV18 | TGTGCCAGCTCACTAGGACAGTACGAGCAGTACTTC | CASSLGQYEQYF
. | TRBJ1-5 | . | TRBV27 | TGTGCCAGCAGGGACATCTTTAGCAATCAGCCCCAGCATTTT | CASRDIFSNQPQHF
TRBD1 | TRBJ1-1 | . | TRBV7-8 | TGTGCCAGCAGCTCTCAGACAGGGGACGGTGAAGCTTTCTTT | CASSSQTGDGEAFF
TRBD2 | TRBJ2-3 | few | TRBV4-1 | TGCGCCAGCAGCCAGGAGGAGATCCTAGCGGGAGGGGATACGCAGTATTTT | CASSQEEILAGGDTQYF
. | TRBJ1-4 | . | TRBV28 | TGTGCCAGCAAGGTCGGCAGGGAAAATGAAAAACTGTTTTTT | CASKVGRENEKLFF